This TCR beta chain was captured by sequencing in a study of blood T cell repertoires in COVID-19 (dated by TCRdb to the early 2020s). For the study in its entirety: Samples covering the acute and convalescent phases of COVID-19 were provided by collaborators in the United States, Italy and Spain. The material from the prospective study consisted of cDNA or gDNA derived from T cells, B-cell-depleted T cells, or PBMCs. Subjects who had been exposed to COVID-19, were actively infected with it, or had recovered from it provided the deeply sampled blood TCRbeta repertoires that made up the dataset. A freely available public database, intended as a resource for researchers studying the immune response to SARS-CoV-2, is where the repertoires were released. The samples were drawn from the first 160 participants of the ongoing ImmuneRACE study and from 950 to 1,500 subjects provided by 6 global collaborators. Sample metadata almost always included a de-identified subject ID, COVID-19 status, age in years and sex. Where available, HLA class I and class II types were taken from metadata supplied by the sample provider and were not determined by assay-based typing. The full study reports these points: How much clinical and demographic metadata was included differed by source and by participant, and the metadata was provided uncurated.

TCRbeta CDR3 regions were amplified from genomic DNA using the immunoSEQ Assay, a bias-controlled multiplex PCR. On the study's bioinformatics: The number of nucleated cells in each sample was estimated by amplification of reference gene primers within the assay. To quantify the absolute abundance of each unique TCRbeta CDR3 rearrangement, sequence reads were collapsed and filtered. For each sample, productive Simpson clonality was calculated as the square root of Simpson's diversity index over productive rearrangements. This is the immuneACCESS table as TCRdb keeps it, with only in-frame sequences that have V and J called. A part of the clones is gone; compared with another copy, unresolved V genes explain less than half, and the rest is unexplained. The D gene and trimming were derived from the DNA, and the V and J assignments and clone size from that table. Within this sample are approximately 170,000 clones, with 90% to 95% of them counted one time only. Approximately 2% of the sample rests with the top ten.

At one collaborating source in Seattle, patients were enrolled during active infection and were followed longitudinally through the course of disease. Whole blood was collected in K2EDTA tubes by collaborating institutions according to the institutions' own protocols. Collaborator samples were shipped for TCRbeta analysis as frozen whole blood, isolated PBMCs, or DNA extracted from either sample type. The germline V gene sets CDR1 to LGHNA and CDR2 to YSLEER. Measured from the cysteine to the phenylalanine, the CDR3 is 14 residues long. CDR3 DNA is the only sequence kept; it has 42 bases, read in frame from the first base. V has 4 bases trimmed and J has 11 bases trimmed; junction bases matching no gene number 11. Details on this clone: Its antigen is not yet known. Per-nucleotide qualities are absent, and no much larger clonotype sits a single base away.

This receptor was identified in a woman aged 55-70 years with COVID-19, enrolled during active disease. This chain is built from TRBV4-3 and TRBJ1-5; 7 bases in the junction line up with TRBD1. Specimen: peripheral blood. The sequenced DNA is TGCGCCAGCAGCCCCCTCGGGGGTCAGGGGGCCCAGCATTTT. Translated, this gives CASSPLGGQGAQHF.